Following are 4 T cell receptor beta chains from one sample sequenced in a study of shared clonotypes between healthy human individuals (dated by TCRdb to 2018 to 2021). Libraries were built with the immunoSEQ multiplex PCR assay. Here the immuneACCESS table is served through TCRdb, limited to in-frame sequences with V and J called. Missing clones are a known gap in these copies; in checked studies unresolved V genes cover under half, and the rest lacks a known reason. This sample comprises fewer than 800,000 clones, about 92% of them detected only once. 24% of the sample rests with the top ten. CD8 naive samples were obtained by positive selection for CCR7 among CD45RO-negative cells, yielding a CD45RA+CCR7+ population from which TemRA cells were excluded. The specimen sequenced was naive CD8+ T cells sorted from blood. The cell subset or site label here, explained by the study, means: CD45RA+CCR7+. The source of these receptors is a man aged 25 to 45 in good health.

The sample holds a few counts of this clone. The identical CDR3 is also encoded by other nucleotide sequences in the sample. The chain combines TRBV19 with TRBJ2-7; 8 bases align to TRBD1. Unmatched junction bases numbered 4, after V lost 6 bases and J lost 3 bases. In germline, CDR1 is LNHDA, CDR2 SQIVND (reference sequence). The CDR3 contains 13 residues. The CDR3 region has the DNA TGTGCCAGTAGCACCGGGACAGGCTACGAGCAGTACTTC. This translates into CASSTGTGYEQYF. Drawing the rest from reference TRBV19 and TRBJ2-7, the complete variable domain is DGGITQSPKYLFRKEGQNVTLSCEQNLNHDAMYWYRQDPGQGLRLIYYSQIVNDFQKGDIAEGYSVSREKKESFPLTVTSAQKNPTAFYLCASSTGTGYEQYFGPGTRLTVT.

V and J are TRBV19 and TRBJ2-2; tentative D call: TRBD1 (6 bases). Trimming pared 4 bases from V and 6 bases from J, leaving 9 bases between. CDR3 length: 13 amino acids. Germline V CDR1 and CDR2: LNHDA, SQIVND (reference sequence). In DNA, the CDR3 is TGTGCCAGTAGTACCTCAGGGGCCGGGGAGCTGTTTTTT. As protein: CASSTSGAGELFF.

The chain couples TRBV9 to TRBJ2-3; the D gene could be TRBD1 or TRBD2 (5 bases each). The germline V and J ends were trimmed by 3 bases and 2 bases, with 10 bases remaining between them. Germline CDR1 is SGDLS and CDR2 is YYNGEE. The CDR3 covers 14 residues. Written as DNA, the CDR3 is TGTGCCAGCAGCGGGGGGTTACTCACAGATACGCAGTATTTT. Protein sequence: CASSGGLLTDTQYF.

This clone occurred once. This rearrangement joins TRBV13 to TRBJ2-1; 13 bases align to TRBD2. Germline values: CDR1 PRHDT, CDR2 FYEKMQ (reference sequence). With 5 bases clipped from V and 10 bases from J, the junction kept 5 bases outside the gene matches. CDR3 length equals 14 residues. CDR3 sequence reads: CASSGLGLAGEQFF. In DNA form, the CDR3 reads TGTGCCAGCAGCGGACTGGGACTAGCGGGGGAGCAGTTCTTC.